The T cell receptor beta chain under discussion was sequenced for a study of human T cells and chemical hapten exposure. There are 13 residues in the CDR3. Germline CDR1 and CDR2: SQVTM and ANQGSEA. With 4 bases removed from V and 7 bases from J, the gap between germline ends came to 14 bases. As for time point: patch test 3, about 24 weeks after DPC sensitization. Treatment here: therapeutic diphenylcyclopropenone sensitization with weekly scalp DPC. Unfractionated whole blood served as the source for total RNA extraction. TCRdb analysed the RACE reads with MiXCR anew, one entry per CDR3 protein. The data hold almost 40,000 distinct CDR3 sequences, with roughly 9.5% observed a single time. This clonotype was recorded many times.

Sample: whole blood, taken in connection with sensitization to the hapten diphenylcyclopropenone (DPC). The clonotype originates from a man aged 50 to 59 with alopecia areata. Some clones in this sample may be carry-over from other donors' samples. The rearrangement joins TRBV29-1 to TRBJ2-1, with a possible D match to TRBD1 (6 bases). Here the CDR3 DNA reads TGCAGCGTTGGGACAGACGTGTCGAATGAGCAGTTCTTC. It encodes CSVGTDVSNEQFF.